These 28 T cell receptor beta chains were all obtained from the same sample, sequenced in a study of T cell responses to AZD1222 COVID-19 vaccine. Using immunoSEQ multiplex PCR, the repertoire was profiled, and TCRdb retains in-frame clones only, with some absent. Among approximately 120,000 clones listed, about nine tenths were seen once. Specimen: peripheral blood, collected on day 0 of AZD1222 vaccination. Receptors were obtained from an adult in good health.

The chain is built from TRBV19 and TRBJ1-5; 9 nucleotides align to TRBD1. The germline V gene encodes CDR1 LNHDA and CDR2 SQIVND (reference sequence). The CDR3 spans 15 residues. The V gene end was trimmed by 5 bases and the J gene end by 1 base; junction bases not matched to a gene: 3. CDR3 residues: CASSLQGASNQPQHF. The CDR3 region has the DNA TGTGCCAGTAGTTTACAGGGGGCGAGCAATCAGCCCCAGCATTTT.

The V gene is TRBV7-9, the J gene TRBJ2-7; TRBD1 might be the D (5 bases). Germline values: CDR1 SEHNR, CDR2 FQNEAQ (reference sequence). The CDR3 is 14 amino acids. V dropped 5 bases and J dropped 1 base, with 12 bases sitting between them. The DNA of the CDR3 is TGTGCCAGCAGCCACCAGGGTCTGTCCTACGAGCAGTACTTC. Its protein is CASSHQGLSYEQYF.

V gene TRBV19 combines with J gene TRBJ1-5; tentative D call: TRBD1 (6 bases). V lost 7 bases, J lost 0 bases, and 13 bases lay in between. Looked up from germline, CDR1 is LNHDA and CDR2 is SQIVND (reference sequence). The CDR3 totals 15 residues. The CDR3 DNA is TGTGCCAGTACATGGACAGCCGTTAGCAATCAGCCCCAGCATTTT. This translates into CASTWTAVSNQPQHF. The whole variable domain, filled in from reference TRBV19 and TRBJ1-5, reads DGGITQSPKYLFRKEGQNVTLSCEQNLNHDAMYWYRQDPGQGLRLIYYSQIVNDFQKGDIAEGYSVSREKKESFPLTVTSAQKNPTAFYLCASTWTAVSNQPQHFGDGTRLSIL.

This clone occurred a few times. For the CDR3, the DNA is TGTGCCAGCAGCCGCTTTTCGGGAAGGGGCGAGCAGTACTTC. This encodes CASSRFSGRGEQYF. The V gene is TRBV5-4, the J gene TRBJ2-7; D possibly matches TRBD1 or TRBD2 (5 bases each). Trimming took 4 bases from V and 6 from J, leaving 17 bases between them. The CDR3 sequence is 14 residues long. Germline CDR1 is SGHNT and CDR2 is YYREEE (reference sequence). The variable domain in full, with the rest retrieved from reference TRBV5-4 and TRBJ2-7, is ETGVTQSPTHLIKTRGQQVTLRCSSQSGHNTVSWYQQALGQGPQFIFQYYREEENGRGNFPPRFSGLQFPNYSSELNVNALELDDSALYLCASSRFSGRGEQYFGPGTRLTVT.

This clone has more than one count but fewer than ten. This chain links TRBV14 with TRBJ2-3, with D possibly TRBD1 on 6 matching bases. This CDR3 contains 14 residues. Trimming shortened V by 4 bases and J by 4 bases, and 12 bases separated the two germline ends. Germline V gives CDR1 SGHDN, CDR2 FVKESK. The CDR3 loop reads CASSRAGESDTQYF. CDR3 in DNA: TGTGCCAGCAGCCGGGCAGGGGAGTCAGATACGCAGTATTTT.

The chain couples TRBV2 to TRBJ2-4; 13 nucleotides agree with TRBD2. Germline V gives CDR1 SNHLY, CDR2 FYNNEI. The trim removed 6 bases at V and 3 bases at J, leaving 5 bases unmatched. This CDR3 is 16 amino acids long. The CDR3 reads CASRKGLAGFKNIQYF. CDR3 in DNA: TGTGCCAGCAGGAAGGGACTAGCGGGATTCAAAAACATTCAGTACTTC.

The chain combines TRBV5-6 with TRBJ2-1, with a tentative D call TRBD1 (5 bases). This CDR3 region has 15 residues. Trimming cost V 4 bases and J 2 bases, with 13 bases left between them. Germline lookup yields CDR1 SGHDT and CDR2 YYEEEE. The chain's CDR3 is CASSPLGRPYNEQFF. CDR3 nucleotide sequence: TGTGCCAGCAGCCCATTGGGGCGGCCCTACAATGAGCAGTTCTTC.

The chain couples TRBV24-1 to TRBJ2-2; possibly TRBD1 for D (5 bases). Trimming took 9 bases from V and 2 from J, leaving 12 bases between them. Germline CDR1 is KGHDR and CDR2 is SFDVKD. CDR3 length: 14 residues. CDR3 in DNA: TGTGCCACCCGCGACAGAATCAACACCGGGGAGCTGTTTTTT. Translating it yields CATRDRINTGELFF.

This clone was counted a single time. The V gene is TRBV7-6, the J gene TRBJ2-2; 14 bases are shared with TRBD2. The CDR3 loop spans 18 amino acids. Germline V lookup: CDR1 SGHVS, CDR2 FNYEAQ. The V and J ends lost 0 bases and 7 bases, in that order; junction bases with no gene match: 7. The CDR3 nucleotides are TGTGCCAGCAGCTTAGCGACTAGCGGGAGGGCCAGTGACGGGGAGCTGTTTTTT. This gives the protein CASSLATSGRASDGELFF.

This chain uses TRBV7-9 with TRBJ1-4; a possible D gene is TRBD1 (6 bases). V was trimmed by 5 bases and J by 7 bases, leaving 14 bases between them. From germline, CDR1 is SEHNR and CDR2 FQNEAQ (reference sequence). There are 14 residues in the CDR3. As DNA, the CDR3 is TGTGCCAGCAGCCACAGGGAGGACCGTGAAAAACTGTTTTTT. It yields the protein CASSHREDREKLFF.

This clone has a single count. The V gene is TRBV19, the J gene TRBJ1-5; D is undetermined. The germline CDR1 and CDR2 sequences are LNHDA and SQIVND (reference sequence). This CDR3 contains 16 residues. V was trimmed by 6 bases and J by 2 bases, leaving 17 bases between them. CDR3 nucleotide sequence: TGTGCCAGTAGCCCGCAGACTTGGGGTGGCAATCAGCCCCAGCATTTT. Translating gives CASSPQTWGGNQPQHF. The variable domain in full, with the rest retrieved from reference TRBV19 and TRBJ1-5, is DGGITQSPKYLFRKEGQNVTLSCEQNLNHDAMYWYRQDPGQGLRLIYYSQIVNDFQKGDIAEGYSVSREKKESFPLTVTSAQKNPTAFYLCASSPQTWGGNQPQHFGDGTRLSIL.

V and J are TRBV19 and TRBJ2-3; no firm D call. This CDR3 spans 13 amino acids. Germline CDR1 and CDR2: LNHDA and SQIVND (reference sequence). The V end lost 3 bases, the J end lost 6 bases, and 10 bases lay between the germline ends. CDR3 residues: CASSIFSVDTQYF. Written as DNA, the CDR3 is TGTGCCAGTAGTATCTTCAGTGTGGATACGCAGTATTTT.

V gene TRBV9 combines with J gene TRBJ1-3; D gene uncertain. Germline V gene data show CDR1 as SGDLS and CDR2 as YYNGEE. Trimming took 0 bases from V and 2 from J, leaving 15 bases between them. The CDR3 totals 17 residues. The CDR3 region is CASSVVPGSHTGNTIYF. The CDR3, as DNA: TGTGCCAGCAGCGTAGTCCCGGGGTCCCATACTGGAAACACCATATATTTT.

V and J are TRBV10-3 and TRBJ2-3; tentative D call: TRBD2 (6 bases). The CDR3 consists of 15 residues. The V end lost 3 bases, the J end lost 5 bases, and 15 bases lay between the germline ends. Germline loops: CDR1 ENHRY, CDR2 SYGVKD. The DNA for the CDR3 is TGTGCCATCAGTGACGGGCGCGGCGGGGTAGATACGCAGTATTTT. Amino acids: CAISDGRGGVDTQYF.

This chain connects TRBV7-3 to TRBJ1-1; no clear D. CDR3 length: 13 residues. Germline V gene sequence: CDR1 SGHTA, CDR2 FQGTGA. V gave up 0 bases and J gave up 1 base, with 3 bases separating them. CDR3 coding DNA: TGTGCCAGCAGCTTAACAGGGAACACTGAAGCTTTCTTT. It yields the protein CASSLTGNTEAFF.

The chain joins TRBV7-9 to TRBJ2-7; 8 bases agree with TRBD2. The CDR3 loop spans 18 amino acids. CDR1 is SEHNR, CDR2 FQNEAQ, per germline (reference sequence). The V and J ends lost 2 bases and 2 bases, in that order; junction bases with no gene match: 14. The CDR3 nucleotides read TGTGCCAGCAGCTTATTGCCCGAGGAAGCGGGAGCCACCTACGAGCAGTACTTC. As protein: CASSLLPEEAGATYEQYF.

The chain has TRBV3-1 (or the pseudogene TRBV3-2) and TRBJ1-2; 8 nucleotides line up with TRBD1. CDR1 is LGHDT and CDR2 is YNNKEL in the germline V gene (reference sequence). CDR3 length equals 15 residues. V shed 5 bases, J shed 3 bases, and the junction held 8 bases outside the gene matches. The CDR3 loop is CASSKSGGWDYGYTF. Written as DNA, the CDR3 is TGTGCCAGCAGCAAATCAGGGGGCTGGGACTATGGCTACACCTTC.

This chain uses TRBV4-1 with TRBJ2-7; no clear D. V lost 2 bases and J 1 base, leaving 9 bases between the germline ends. This CDR3 spans 14 amino acids. From germline, CDR1 is MGHRA and CDR2 YSYEKL. The CDR3, as DNA: TGCGCCAGCAGCCAACGGTATCTTTCCTACGAGCAGTACTTC. Protein product: CASSQRYLSYEQYF.

This chain uses TRBV2 with TRBJ1-5; the match to TRBD1 covers 10 bases. Trimming cost V 4 bases and J 4 bases; bases outside gene matches: 1. CDR3 size: 14 residues. Germline V CDR1 and CDR2: SNHLY, FYNNEI. This CDR3 is CASSVDRGNQPQHF. In DNA, the CDR3 is TGTGCCAGCAGTGTGGACAGGGGGAATCAGCCCCAGCATTTT.

This chain joins TRBV15 and TRBJ1-2, with 7 bases identical to TRBD1. V lost 5 bases, J lost 0 bases, and 6 bases stayed unmatched. CDR1 is LNHNV and CDR2 is YYDKDF in the germline V gene (reference sequence). The CDR3 totals 15 residues. CDR3 amino acids: CATSGSGTANYGYTF. The DNA for the CDR3 is TGTGCCACCAGCGGCTCCGGGACAGCTAACTATGGCTACACCTTC. Full variable domain (rest looked up from reference TRBV15 and TRBJ1-2): DAMVIQNPRYQVTQFGKPVTLSCSQTLNHNVMYWYQQKSSQAPKLLFHYYDKDFNNEADTPDNFQSRRPNTSFCFLDIRSPGLGDTAMYLCATSGSGTANYGYTFGSGTRLTVV.

The chain uses TRBV28 and TRBJ1-3; perhaps TRBD1 as D (5 bases). The CDR3 consists of 14 residues. Germline V gene data show CDR1 as MDHEN and CDR2 as SYDVKM. Trimming took off 5 bases at V and 0 bases at J, with 8 bases between the two ends. The CDR3 DNA follows: TGTGCCAGCAGTGAGGGGTCCTCTGGAAACACCATATATTTT. Translated, it gives CASSEGSSGNTIYF.

A few counts support this clone. This chain joins TRBV11-2 and TRBJ1-1; D remains unclear. Deletions cut 5 bases from V and 1 base from J, with 11 bases between. Germline CDR1 is SGHAT and CDR2 is FQNNGV. CDR3 length equals 14 residues. For the CDR3, the DNA is TGTGCCAGCAGCCCAGGACTGGGGAACACTGAAGCTTTCTTT. Translating gives CASSPGLGNTEAFF.

This rearrangement joins TRBV7-9 to TRBJ1-5; possibly TRBD1 for D (5 bases). The germline V gene encodes CDR1 SEHNR and CDR2 FQNEAQ (reference sequence). This CDR3 comprises 15 residues. Trimming removed 5 bases at V and 4 bases at J, with 15 bases between. The CDR3 DNA is TGTGCCAGCAGCCGCCTGCGGCAGGGAAATCAGCCCCAGCATTTT. Translation: CASSRLRQGNQPQHF.

In its sample, this clone was seen once. This chain links TRBV5-1 with TRBJ2-5, with D possibly matching TRBD1 (5 bases). The CDR3 consists of 14 residues. V was pared by 6 bases and J by 4 bases, with 16 bases between. CDR1 and CDR2 from the germline V gene are SGHRS and YFSETQ. In DNA form, the CDR3 reads TGCGCCAGCACCCGAACTGCAGGGTCAGAGACCCAGTACTTC. This encodes CASTRTAGSETQYF. Full variable domain (missing parts from reference TRBV5-1 and TRBJ2-5): KAGVTQTPRYLIKTRGQQVTLSCSPISGHRSVSWYQQTPGQGLQFLFEYFSETQRNKGNFPGRFSGRQFSNSRSEMNVSTLELGDSALYLCASTRTAGSETQYFGPGTRLLVL.

Note on this clone: The same CDR3 also results from other DNA sequences found in this sample. J is TRBJ2-7 and V is TRBV28; TRBD2 agrees at 9 bases. The CDR3 length is 12 residues. The J segment lost 4 bases and the V segment lost 6 bases, leaving 1 base of the junction unmatched. The germline gives CDR1 MDHEN, CDR2 SYDVKM. The CDR3 nucleotides are TGTGCCAGCAGCCTAGCGGGATACGAGCAGTACTTC. It encodes CASSLAGYEQYF.

In its sample, this clone ranks as large. This chain joins TRBV28 and TRBJ1-1; 8 bases match TRBD1. Germline V gene sequence: CDR1 MDHEN, CDR2 SYDVKM. The junction had 5 bases not matched to a gene; V was cut back by 6 bases and J by 5 bases. This CDR3 is built from 13 residues. The CDR3 reads CASRPRGQTEAFF. CDR3 nucleotide sequence: TGTGCCAGCAGGCCCAGGGGGCAGACTGAAGCTTTCTTT. Full variable domain (remainder filled in from reference TRBV28 and TRBJ1-1): DVKVTQSSRYLVKRTGEKVFLECVQDMDHENMFWYRQDPGLGLRLIYFSYDVKMKEKGDIPEGYSVSREKKERFSLILESASTNQTSMYLCASRPRGQTEAFFGQGTRLTVV.

The chain links TRBV28 to TRBJ1-2; no firm D call. CDR1 and CDR2 (germline): MDHEN, SYDVKM. The CDR3 sequence is 14 residues long. V was trimmed by 1 base and J by 3 bases, leaving 9 bases between them. The CDR3 bases are TGTGCCAGCAGTTTATTCCCGCGGTACTATGGCTACACCTTC. Encoded protein: CASSLFPRYYGYTF.

The chain couples TRBV18 to TRBJ1-1, with TRBD1 identical over 8 bases. The CDR3 totals 15 residues. The V segment lost 5 bases and the J segment 0 bases; nucleotides outside the gene matches: 5. Germline CDR1 KGHSH, CDR2 LQKENI. The CDR3 here is CASSAGTGMNTEAFF. Written as DNA, the CDR3 is TGTGCCAGCTCAGCCGGGACAGGAATGAACACTGAAGCTTTCTTT.